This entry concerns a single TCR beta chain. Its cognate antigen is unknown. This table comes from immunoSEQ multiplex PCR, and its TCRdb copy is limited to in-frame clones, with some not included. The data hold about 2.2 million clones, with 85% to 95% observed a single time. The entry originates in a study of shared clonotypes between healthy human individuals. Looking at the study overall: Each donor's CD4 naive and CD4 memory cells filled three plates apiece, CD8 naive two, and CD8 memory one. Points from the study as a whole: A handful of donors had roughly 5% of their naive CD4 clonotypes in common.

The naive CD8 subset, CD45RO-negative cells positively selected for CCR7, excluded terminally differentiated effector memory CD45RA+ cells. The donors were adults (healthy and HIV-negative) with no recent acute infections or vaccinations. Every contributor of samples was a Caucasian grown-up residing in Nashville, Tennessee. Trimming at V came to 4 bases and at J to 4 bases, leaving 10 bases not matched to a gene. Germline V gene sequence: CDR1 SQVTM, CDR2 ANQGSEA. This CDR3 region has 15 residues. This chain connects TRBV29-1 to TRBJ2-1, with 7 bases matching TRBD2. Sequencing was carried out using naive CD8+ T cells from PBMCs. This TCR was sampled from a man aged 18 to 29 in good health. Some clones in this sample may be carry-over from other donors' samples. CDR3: CSVGPGRAGYNEQFF. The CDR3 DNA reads TGCAGCGTTGGCCCTGGGAGGGCGGGATACAATGAGCAGTTCTTC.